Listed below are T cell receptor beta chains from one sample, sequenced in a study of shared clonotypes between healthy human individuals. This table comes from immunoSEQ multiplex PCR, and its TCRdb copy is limited to in-frame clones, with some not included. The data show roughly 2 million clones, 95% seen once. The sample taken for sequencing was naive CD4+ T cells sorted from blood. These receptors all come from a man between 18 and 29 years old in good health. The CDR3 runs from the conserved cysteine through the conserved F or W. Fields, in order: D gene, V gene, J gene, CDR3 protein. The D gene is left open where the match is weak.

TRBD2	TRBV7-2	TRBJ2-7	CASGTSESYEQYF
NA	TRBV29-1	TRBJ1-1	CSVGADPNTEAFF
NA	TRBV27	TRBJ2-1	CASSDRMGNEQFF
NA	TRBV18	TRBJ2-5	CASSPPNQETQYF
NA	TRBV30	TRBJ1-4	CAWRERGTTNEKLFF
TRBD1	TRBV6-6	TRBJ1-3	CASRRTGSSGNTIYF
NA	TRBV30	TRBJ1-2	CAWSRRAAKNYGYTF
NA	TRBV18	TRBJ1-3	CASSIGRTSGNTIYF
NA	TRBV6-6	TRBJ2-7	CASSYSTVLGDEQYF
NA	TRBV18	TRBJ2-5	CASSLKLKGDQETQYF
TRBD1	TRBV19	TRBJ1-1	CASSPDRGNTEAFF
NA	TRBV7-6	TRBJ1-6	CASSSWGAGRNSPLHF
NA	TRBV18	TRBJ1-6	CASSLNRGDNSPLHF
NA	TRBV6-5	TRBJ2-2	CASSALGGPGELFF
NA	TRBV5-1	TRBJ2-3	CASSLFYDTDTQYF